The sequence of this TCR beta chain was determined in a study of beta chain features in type 1 diabetes. Study-wide points: Patients with Type 1 diabetes showed moderately but significantly shorter TCRB CDR3s in all four CD4+ subsets. Diminished insertions and augmented deletions at VDJ junctions characterized type 1 diabetes patients. A closer apparent resemblance between naive, central memory and Treg TCRB repertoires was seen in patients than in healthy donors.

This clone was seen only a few times. The antigen remains unidentified. The investigators reverse transcribed all of the isolated RNA, so they sequenced expressed TCRB transcripts. Profiling relied on immunoSEQ multiplex PCR, and the TCRdb table lists in-frame clones only, not all of them. The table records hundreds of thousands of clones, roughly 13% of them present only once. This CDR3 has 15 residues. Germline trimming cut 7 bases from V and 3 bases from J; bases unmatched to any gene: 11. Germline CDR1 LNHDA, CDR2 SQIVND (reference sequence). The rearrangement uses TRBV19 and TRBJ2-7; 8 bases match TRBD1. The receptor comes from a man in his thirties or forties with type 1 diabetes. Sequencing was done on a sample of naive CD4+ T cells from blood. The CDR3 loop is CASMLRGTGLYEQYF. CDR3 DNA: TGTGCCAGTATGCTCCGGGGGACAGGCCTCTACGAGCAGTACTTC.